A single sample gave rise to the 5 T cell receptor beta chains below, sequenced in a study of immune characteristics of hereditary and idiopathic chronic pancreatitis. Clones were read by immunoSEQ multiplex PCR, and TCRdb kept only the in-frame ones, dropping some. This sample yields over 12,000 clones, of which 73% are seen a single time; approximately 15% belongs to the top ten. Total pancreatectomy with islet autotransplantation was the source of the chronic pancreatitis pancreas tissue. The sequenced material came from pancreas tissue with hereditary chronic pancreatitis. These receptors originate from a human donor with chronic pancreatitis.

The chain uses TRBV5-6 and TRBJ2-2; 9 bases align to TRBD1. CDR3 length: 18 amino acids. After removal of 4 bases from V and 5 bases from J, the junction contained 15 bases not matched to a gene. In germline, CDR1 is SGHDT, CDR2 YYEEEE. In nucleotides, the CDR3 is TGTGCCAGCAGCCAGTTGGGGACAGGGAAGATTAGGACCGGGGAGCTGTTTTTT. Its translation: CASSQLGTGKIRTGELFF.

The chain is built from TRBV5-1 and TRBJ2-2; 9 nucleotides align to TRBD1. The germline V gene has CDR1 SGHRS and CDR2 YFSETQ. After removal of 0 bases from V and 4 bases from J, the junction contained 4 bases not matched to a gene. This CDR3 contains 16 residues. This chain's CDR3 is CASSLVSGQGTGELFF. CDR3 bases: TGCGCCAGCAGCTTGGTTTCGGGACAGGGCACCGGGGAGCTGTTTTTT.

The CDR3 here is CASSLLASDYNEQFF. In nucleotides, the CDR3 is TGTGCCAGCAGCTTACTTGCTAGCGACTACAATGAGCAGTTCTTC. The chain links TRBV7-2 to TRBJ2-1; tentative D call: TRBD2 (6 bases). The germline V gene has CDR1 SGHTA and CDR2 FQGNSA. V was clipped by 2 bases and J by 3 bases, with 11 bases between them. The CDR3 runs 15 residues.

Points on this clone: A junction boundary mismatches the germline segment, possibly from a read error. The rearrangement uses TRBV4-1 and TRBJ1-1, with unresolved D. Germline V gene sequence: CDR1 MGHRA, CDR2 YSYEKL. The CDR3 runs 11 residues. The CDR3 bases are TGCGCCAGCAGCCAAGGTCCGAGCATCAACTTT. Residues: CASSQGPSINF.

This clone was detected only a few times. The chain uses TRBV28 and TRBJ1-1; 9 bases line up with TRBD1. Germline CDR1 and CDR2: MDHEN and SYDVKM. V shed 8 bases and J 5 bases; nucleotides not matched to a gene: 9. The CDR3 is 14 amino acids. CDR3 region: CASQPGQGWTEAFF. CDR3 nucleotide sequence: TGTGCCAGCCAACCGGGACAGGGCTGGACTGAAGCTTTCTTT.